The rows below give T cell receptor beta chains drawn from one sample of a study of blood T cells in healthy people across ages. TCRdb reanalysed the 5' RACE reads using MiXCR and keeps one entry per CDR3 protein. Counted here are over a million distinct CDR3 sequences, under 30% occurring once; the ten biggest clones make up 0.65% to 0.95%. The data also belong to a second study, concerning T cells of mothers and their children.

Material: blood. The receptors were gathered from a girl aged 2 to 9 in good health. CDR3s include the opening cysteine and the closing phenylalanine or tryptophan. The D gene is left open where the match is weak. The size field is filled for only some rows; it gives once, few, many or a size class.

cdr3_nt,cdr3_aa,d_call,j_call,v_call,clone_size
TGTGCCAGTAGGCGACTAGCGGACAATGAGCAGTTCTTC,CASRRLADNEQFF,TRBD2,TRBJ2-1,TRBV2,-
TGTGCCAGCAGCTCACGGACAGGGGCCCGAAACACTGAAGCTTTCTTT,CASSSRTGARNTEAFF,TRBD1,TRBJ1-1,TRBV11-2,-
TGTGCCATCAGTGAGTCGTTCAGGGACACCTCAAACTACGAGCAGTACTTC,CAISESFRDTSNYEQYF,-,TRBJ2-7,TRBV10-3,-
TGCAGTGCCCAGGGCCTGGCCGGGGAGCTGTTTTTT,CSAQGLAGELFF,-,TRBJ2-2,TRBV20-1,few
TGTGCCAGCAGCTGGACAGGCCTCCCTGGCTACACCTTC,CASSWTGLPGYTF,TRBD1,TRBJ1-2,TRBV12-3/TRBV12-4,-
TGCAGTGCTAGAGTAACCGCTCAAGGAGCCATATATTTT,CSARVTAQGAIYF,-,TRBJ1-3,TRBV20-1,-
TGCAGCGTGACGGGACTGACGAACACTGAAGCTTTCTTT,CSVTGLTNTEAFF,-,TRBJ1-1,TRBV29-1,-
TGCAGCGTTGTGGGGCGTCAGAGCCTTGAAGCTTTCTTT,CSVVGRQSLEAFF,-,TRBJ1-1,TRBV29-1,few
TGCAGTGCCAGACTAGCGGTTCGCAATGAGCAGTTCTTC,CSARLAVRNEQFF,TRBD2,TRBJ2-1,TRBV20-1,once
TGCGCCAGCAGCCAAGTCCCCCAGGTGAACACTGAAGCTTTCTTT,CASSQVPQVNTEAFF,-,TRBJ1-1,TRBV4-1,few
TGCGCCAGCAGCCAAGATCCGGGACAGGGGACCGGGGAGCTGTTTTTT,CASSQDPGQGTGELFF,TRBD1,TRBJ2-2,TRBV4-1,few
TGTGCCAGCAGTTTGTTGGCTCAAAGGGGTGAGCAGTTCTTC,CASSLLAQRGEQFF,-,TRBJ2-1,TRBV12-3/TRBV12-4,-